The 14 T cell receptor beta chains listed next were all sequenced from one sample in a study of metastatic and nonmetastatic thyroid tumors. Thyroid surgery was performed in patients who had received no treatment beforehand. With MiXCR, TCRdb called clones anew from the PCR reads. Of tens of thousands of clones in the sample, 9.5% to 12% were seen once. The sample comprised blood. The receptors were sampled from a female donor with papillary thyroid cancer or a benign thyroid nodule (not recorded which). Some clones in this sample may be carry-over from other donors' samples.

This clone was recorded at least ten times. J is TRBJ1-5 and V is TRBV28; 9 positions match TRBD1. After removal of 6 bases from V and 7 bases from J, the junction contained 7 bases not matched to a gene. Germline loops: CDR1 MDHEN, CDR2 SYDVKM. This CDR3 has 14 amino acids. CDR3 sequence reads: CASSPDRGEQPQHF. The CDR3 bases are TGTGCCAGCAGCCCGGACAGGGGCGAGCAGCCCCAGCATTTT.

This clone was detected ten times or more. V gene TRBV25-1 combines with J gene TRBJ2-5; D may be TRBD2 (5 bases). This CDR3 has 14 amino acids. The germline V gene encodes CDR1 MGHDK and CDR2 SYGVNS. V lost 2 bases and J 5 bases, leaving 12 bases between the germline ends. CDR3 loop: CASSERGRGETQYF. CDR3 DNA sequence: TGTGCCAGCAGTGAACGTGGGAGAGGGGAGACCCAGTACTTC. Filled out from reference TRBV25-1 and TRBJ2-5, the complete variable domain reads EADIYQTPRYLVIGTGKKITLECSQTMGHDKMYWYQQDPGMELHLIHYSYGVNSTEKGDLSSESTVSRIRTEHFPLTLESARPSHTSQYLCASSERGRGETQYFGPGTRLLVL.

The sample holds many counts of this clone. This rearrangement joins TRBV5-6 to TRBJ2-3; no definite D call. V was shortened by 6 bases and J by 1 base, with 9 bases between the two germline ends. The CDR3 length is 13 residues. CDR1 and CDR2 from the germline V gene are SGHDT and YYEEEE. The CDR3 bases are TGTGCCAGCAAGAATTGGGGCACAGATACGCAGTATTTT. Amino acids: CASKNWGTDTQYF.

This clone occurred many times. The chain's CDR3 is CASSRAVDQPQHF. The DNA of the CDR3 is TGTGCCAGTAGTAGGGCTGTGGATCAGCCCCAGCATTTT. The chain has TRBV19 and TRBJ1-5; D call uncertain. Germline V gene data show CDR1 as LNHDA and CDR2 as SQIVND (reference sequence). The CDR3 runs 13 residues. V lost 4 bases, J lost 5 bases, and 9 bases lay in between.

This clone was detected many times. Other DNA sequences in this specimen translate into the identical CDR3. The chain links TRBV6-1 to TRBJ2-7; 9 positions agree with TRBD1. In germline, CDR1 is MNHNS, CDR2 SASEGT. The CDR3 extends over 15 amino acids. The V and J ends lost 6 bases and 4 bases, in that order; junction bases with no gene match: 10. The CDR3 protein is CASRATGTGRYEQYF. The CDR3 nucleotides read TGTGCCAGCAGGGCAACCGGGACAGGGAGATACGAGCAGTACTTC.

This clone was seen at least ten times. This chain joins TRBV4-1 and TRBJ2-7; D is ambiguous. The CDR3 contains 14 residues. The germline gives CDR1 MGHRA, CDR2 YSYEKL. V was pared by 0 bases and J by 12 bases, with 18 bases between. The CDR3, as DNA: TGCGCCAGCAGCCAAGATCATGGCCCCTTGACGAGGTACTTC. This gives the protein CASSQDHGPLTRYF.

This clone was detected once. The rearrangement links TRBV20-1 to TRBJ2-3; tentatively, D is TRBD1 (6 bases). This CDR3 is 15 amino acids long. The V and J ends lost 5 bases and 3 bases respectively, with 18 bases between them. In germline, CDR1 is DFQATT, CDR2 SNEGSKA (reference sequence). CDR3 protein: CSAGGLGGGTDTQYF. The CDR3 nucleotides read TGCAGTGCTGGCGGGTTAGGGGGTGGGACAGATACGCAGTATTTT.

This clone was seen ten or more times. CDR3 sequence reads: CASSAHRDGTEAFF. CDR3 bases: TGTGCCAGCAGCGCACACAGGGACGGCACTGAAGCTTTCTTT. The rearrangement links TRBV9 to TRBJ1-1; the D gene is possibly TRBD1 (6 bases). V was clipped by 3 bases and J by 4 bases, with 13 bases between them. CDR1 and CDR2 from the germline V gene are SGDLS and YYNGEE. The CDR3 is 14 amino acids.

This clone was found many times. The rearrangement uses TRBV30 and TRBJ2-2; the match to TRBD1 covers 9 bases. V dropped 0 bases and J dropped 3; count of bases not matched to a gene: 2. Germline-derived CDR1 and CDR2 are GTSNPN and SVGIG (reference sequence). This CDR3 region has 15 residues. Here the CDR3 reads CAWSVGTGHTGELFF. As DNA, the CDR3 is TGTGCCTGGAGTGTCGGGACAGGGCACACCGGGGAGCTGTTTTTT.

This clone appeared many times. The chain couples TRBV9 to TRBJ2-1; TRBD2 matches at 10 bases. Germline CDR1 and CDR2: SGDLS and YYNGEE. With 4 bases clipped from V and 3 bases from J, the junction kept 19 bases outside the gene matches. The CDR3 length is 20 residues. The CDR3 loop is CASSLSPTLTGTSDYNEQFF. For the CDR3, the DNA is TGTGCCAGCAGCCTTTCGCCGACCTTAACCGGGACTAGCGACTACAATGAGCAGTTCTTC.

Ten or more counts support this clone. The genes are TRBV5-1 and TRBJ2-3; TRBD2 aligns across 9 bases. Germline CDR1 SGHRS, CDR2 YFSETQ. V gave up 0 bases and J gave up 0 bases; unmatched junction bases: 8. CDR3 size: 18 residues. CDR3 protein: CASSLDGGAGGSTDTQYF. CDR3 coding DNA: TGCGCCAGCAGCTTGGACGGGGGCGCGGGAGGGAGCACAGATACGCAGTATTTT.

In its sample, this clone was seen many times. The chain carries TRBV14 and TRBJ1-4; TRBD1 might be the D (5 bases). The length of the CDR3 is 15 residues. The V end was cut by 4 bases, the J end by 8 bases, with 17 bases between. The germline CDR1 and CDR2 sequences are SGHDN and FVKESK. CDR3 amino acids: CASSRQGAGEEKLFF. The CDR3 nucleotides read TGTGCCAGCAGCCGCCAGGGTGCAGGAGAGGAAAAACTGTTTTTT.

The chain joins TRBV19 to TRBJ1-2; the D is unclear. The CDR3 contains 13 residues. V was trimmed by 3 bases and J by 10 bases, leaving 15 bases between them. The germline CDR1 and CDR2 sequences are LNHDA and SQIVND (reference sequence). The CDR3 DNA sequence: TGTGCCAGTAGTATCGGCGGATACGATTTCTACACCTTC. Its protein product is CASSIGGYDFYTF.

Note on this clone: A much bigger clone sits one base away, suggesting this may be a read error. This sequence joins TRBV10-3 and TRBJ2-3; D is possibly TRBD2 (6 bases). The germline V and J ends were trimmed by 4 bases and 2 bases, with 13 bases remaining between them. CDR1 and CDR2 (germline): ENHRY, SYGVKD. CDR3 length equals 15 residues. The DNA of the CDR3 is TGTGCCATCAGTGTCGTAGCGGCGGTCACAGATACGCAGTATTTT. Its protein is CAISVVAAVTDTQYF.